Listed below are T cell receptor beta chains from one sample, sequenced in a study of T cells in Graves' hyperthyroidism and ophthalmopathy. Via MiXCR, TCRdb re-called the multiplex PCR reads, giving one row per CDR3 protein. In the table there are approximately 610,000 distinct CDR3 sequences, approximately 15% of which are singletons. Sequenced input: blood. These receptors were collected from a woman in her late teens or twenties with Graves' hyperthyroidism. The CDR3 runs from the conserved cysteine through the conserved F or W. A D gene is named only where the DNA matches it firmly. Clone size is shown for a subset of rows, as once, few, many or a class of expanded clone.

V	J	size	D	CDR3	DNA
TRBV20-1	TRBJ2-7	many	TRBD2	CSVEKRTSRYEQYF	TGCAGTGTTGAAAAGCGGACTAGTCGGTACGAGCAGTACTTC
TRBV24-1	TRBJ1-5	-	-	CATSDPGGPQHF	TGTGCCACCAGTGACCCAGGAGGGCCCCAGCATTTT
TRBV27	TRBJ2-7	-	TRBD2	CASSSKTNTGLAGATTVYEQYF	TGTGCCAGCAGTTCCAAAACTAATACGGGACTAGCGGGAGCCACAACTGTTTACGAGCAGTACTTC
TRBV20-1	TRBJ2-1	-	TRBD2	CSARDFDGGGPSYNEQFF	TGCAGTGCTAGAGATTTCGACGGCGGGGGGCCCTCCTACAATGAGCAGTTCTTC
TRBV10-3	TRBJ1-1	many	-	CAISVDKRDTEAFF	TGTGCCATCAGTGTTGACAAGAGGGACACTGAAGCTTTCTTT
TRBV5-1	TRBJ2-1	few	TRBD2	CASSPGTSGRILNNEQFF	TGCGCCAGCAGCCCCGGGACTAGCGGGAGGATATTAAACAATGAGCAGTTCTTC
TRBV30	TRBJ2-1	-	TRBD2	CACPSGHFGTSGFYEQFF	TGTGCCTGTCCATCGGGGCACTTCGGGACTAGCGGGTTCTATGAGCAGTTCTTC
TRBV9	TRBJ1-5	-	-	CASSGGGDSNQPQHF	TGTGCCAGCAGCGGGGGGGGGGATAGCAATCAGCCCCAGCATTTT
TRBV6-1	TRBJ1-5	-	-	CASSDPGIFQPQHF	TGTGCCAGCAGTGACCCAGGGATATTTCAGCCCCAGCATTTT
TRBV9	TRBJ1-1	many	-	CASSVTQGNTEAFF	TGTGCCAGCAGCGTCACACAGGGGAACACTGAAGCTTTCTTT
TRBV29-1	TRBJ1-5	few	TRBD1	CSVGQFANQPQHF	TGCAGCGTGGGACAGTTCGCCAATCAGCCCCAGCATTTT
TRBV6-1	TRBJ2-5	many	-	CASSMPSGALETQYF	TGTGCCAGTTCTATGCCCTCAGGGGCCCTAGAGACCCAGTACTTC
TRBV6-9	TRBJ1-1	few	-	CASSYDGRAAFF	TGTGCCAGCAGTTACGACGGCAGGGCAGCTTTCTTT
TRBV6-6	TRBJ1-1	-	-	CASSYWGLNTEAFF	TGTGCCAGCAGTTACTGGGGGCTGAACACTGAAGCTTTCTTT
TRBV5-1	TRBJ2-3	few	TRBD2	CASSGTGTSGGASDTQYF	TGCGCCAGCAGCGGAACCGGGACTAGCGGGGGGGCCTCAGATACGCAGTATTTT
TRBV27	TRBJ2-1	many	TRBD2	CASSLSGRARNEQFF	TGTGCCAGCAGTTTAAGCGGGAGGGCCAGGAATGAGCAGTTCTTC